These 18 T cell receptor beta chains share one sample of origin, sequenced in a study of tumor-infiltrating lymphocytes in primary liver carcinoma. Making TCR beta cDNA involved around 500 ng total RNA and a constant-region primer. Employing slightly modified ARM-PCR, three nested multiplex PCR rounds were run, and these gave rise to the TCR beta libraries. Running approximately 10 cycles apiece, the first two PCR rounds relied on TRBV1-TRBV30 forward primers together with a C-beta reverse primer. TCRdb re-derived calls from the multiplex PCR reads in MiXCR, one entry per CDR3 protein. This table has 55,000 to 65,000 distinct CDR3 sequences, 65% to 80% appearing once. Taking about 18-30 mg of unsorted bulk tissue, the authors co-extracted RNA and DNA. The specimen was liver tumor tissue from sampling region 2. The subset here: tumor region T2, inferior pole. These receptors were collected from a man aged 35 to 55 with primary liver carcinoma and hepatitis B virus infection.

This CDR3 is CASSPWDRVNQPQHF. In DNA form, the CDR3 reads TGTGCCAGCAGCCCATGGGACAGGGTAAATCAGCCCCAGCATTTT. The gene calls are TRBV6-2 or TRBV6-3 and TRBJ1-5, with 9 bases identical to TRBD1. The germline V gene has CDR1 MNHEY and CDR2 SVGEGT. CDR3 length equals 15 residues. The junction had 7 bases not matched to a gene; V was cut back by 6 bases and J by 4 bases.

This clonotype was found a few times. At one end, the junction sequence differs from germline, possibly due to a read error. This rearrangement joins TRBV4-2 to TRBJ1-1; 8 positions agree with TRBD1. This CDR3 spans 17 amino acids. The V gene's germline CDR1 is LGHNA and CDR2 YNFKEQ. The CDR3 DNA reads TGTGCTAGCAGTCAAGAGTACGGACAGGGTTTTTTGACTGAAGCATTCTTT. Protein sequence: CASSQEYGQGFLTEAFF.

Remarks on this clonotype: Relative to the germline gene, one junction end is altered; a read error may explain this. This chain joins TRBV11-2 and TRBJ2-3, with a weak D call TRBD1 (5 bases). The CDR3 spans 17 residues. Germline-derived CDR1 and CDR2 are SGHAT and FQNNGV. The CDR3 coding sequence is TGTGCCAGCAGCTCCGGACAACGCCCAATAAGCACAGATACGCGGTATTTT. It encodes CASSSGQRPISTDTRYF.

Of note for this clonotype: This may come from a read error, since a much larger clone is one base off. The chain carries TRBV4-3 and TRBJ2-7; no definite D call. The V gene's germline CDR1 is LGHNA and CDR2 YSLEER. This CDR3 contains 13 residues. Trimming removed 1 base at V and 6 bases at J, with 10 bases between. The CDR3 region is CASSQVGVSEQYF. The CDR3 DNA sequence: TGCGCCAGCAGCCAAGTTGGGGTGTCCGAGCAGTACTTC.

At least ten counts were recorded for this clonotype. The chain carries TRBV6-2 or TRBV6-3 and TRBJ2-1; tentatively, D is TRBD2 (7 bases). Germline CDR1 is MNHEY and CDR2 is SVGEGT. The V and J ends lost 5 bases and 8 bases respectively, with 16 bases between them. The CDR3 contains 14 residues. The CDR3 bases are TGTGCCAGCAGTCCGAGACTAGGGGGGGATGAGCAGTTCTTC. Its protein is CASSPRLGGDEQFF.

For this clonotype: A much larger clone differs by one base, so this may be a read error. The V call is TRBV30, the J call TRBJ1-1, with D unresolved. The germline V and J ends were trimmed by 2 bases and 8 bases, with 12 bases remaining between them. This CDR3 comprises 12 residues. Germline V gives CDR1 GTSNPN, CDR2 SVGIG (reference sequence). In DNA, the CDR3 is TGTGCCTGGAGTATCGTGTCGGGGGAAGCTTTCTTT. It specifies CAWSIVSGEAFF. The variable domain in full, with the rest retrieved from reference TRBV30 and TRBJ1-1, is SQTIHQWPATLVQPVGSPLSLECTVEGTSNPNLYWYRQAAGRGLQLLFYSVGIGQISSEVPQNLSASRPQDRQFILSSKKLLLSDSGFYLCAWSIVSGEAFFGQGTRLTVV.

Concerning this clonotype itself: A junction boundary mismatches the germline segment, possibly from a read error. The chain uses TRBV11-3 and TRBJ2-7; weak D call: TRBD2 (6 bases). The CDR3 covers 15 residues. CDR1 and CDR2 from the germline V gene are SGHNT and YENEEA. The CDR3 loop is CASSLEPGGTWEHYF. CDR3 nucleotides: TGTGCCAGCAGCTTAGAACCGGGCGGGACCTGGGAGCATTACTTC.

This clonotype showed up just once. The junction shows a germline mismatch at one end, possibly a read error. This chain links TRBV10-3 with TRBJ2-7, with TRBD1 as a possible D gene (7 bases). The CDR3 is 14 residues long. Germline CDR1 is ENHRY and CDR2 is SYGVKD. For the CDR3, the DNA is TGTGCCATCAGTGCGGGGGACAGTCGGCCCGAGCATTGCTTC. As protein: CAISAGDSRPEHCF.

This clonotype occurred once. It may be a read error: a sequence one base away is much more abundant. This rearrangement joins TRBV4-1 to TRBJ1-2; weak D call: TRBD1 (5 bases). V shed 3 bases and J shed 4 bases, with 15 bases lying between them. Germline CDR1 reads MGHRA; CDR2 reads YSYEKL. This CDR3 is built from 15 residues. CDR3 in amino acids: CASSQIPGGSYGYTF. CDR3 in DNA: TGCGCCAGCAGCCAGATTCCCGGGGGATCCTATGGCTACACCTTC.

The CDR3 here is CATSGTSGGYEQYF. CDR3 nucleotide sequence: TGTGCCACCAGCGGGACTAGCGGGGGATACGAGCAGTACTTC. The V call is TRBV12-3 or TRBV12-4, the J call TRBJ2-7; 14 positions match TRBD2. The trim removed 10 bases at V and 4 bases at J, leaving 6 bases unmatched. This CDR3 region has 14 residues.

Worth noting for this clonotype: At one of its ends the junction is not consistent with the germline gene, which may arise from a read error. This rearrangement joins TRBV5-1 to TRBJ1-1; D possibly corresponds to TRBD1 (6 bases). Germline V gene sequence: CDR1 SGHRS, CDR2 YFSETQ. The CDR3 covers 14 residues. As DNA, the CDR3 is TGCGCCAGCATCACGACAGGCCTGAACACTGAAGCTTCCTTT. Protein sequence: CASITTGLNTEASF.

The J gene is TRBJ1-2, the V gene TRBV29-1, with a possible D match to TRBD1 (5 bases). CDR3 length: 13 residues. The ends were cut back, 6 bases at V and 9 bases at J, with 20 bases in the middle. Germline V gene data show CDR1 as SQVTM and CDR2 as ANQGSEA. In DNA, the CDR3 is TGCAGCGTCCCCAAAAGGGCAGGGCGAAGCTACACCTTC. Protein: CSVPKRAGRSYTF.

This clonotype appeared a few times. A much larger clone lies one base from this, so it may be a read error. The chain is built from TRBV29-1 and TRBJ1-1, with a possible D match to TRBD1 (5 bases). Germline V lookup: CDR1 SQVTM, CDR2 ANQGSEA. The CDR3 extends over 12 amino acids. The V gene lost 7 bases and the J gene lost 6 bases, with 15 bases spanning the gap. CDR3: CSASQGRAEAFF. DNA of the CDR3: TGCAGCGCCTCTCAGGGCAGGGCTGAAGCTTTCTTT.

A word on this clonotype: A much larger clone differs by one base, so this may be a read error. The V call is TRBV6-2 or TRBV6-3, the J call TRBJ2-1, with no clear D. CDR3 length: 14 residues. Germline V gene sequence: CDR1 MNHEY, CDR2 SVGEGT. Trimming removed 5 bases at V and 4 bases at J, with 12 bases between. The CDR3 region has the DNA TGTGCCAGCAGTATGCCCGGTCCATACAATGAGCAGTTCTTC. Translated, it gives CASSMPGPYNEQFF.

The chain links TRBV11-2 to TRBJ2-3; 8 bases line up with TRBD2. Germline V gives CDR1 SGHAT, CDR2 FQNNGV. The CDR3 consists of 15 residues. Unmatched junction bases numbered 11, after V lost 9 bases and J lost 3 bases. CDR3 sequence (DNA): TGTGCCAGAAGCATACCGACGGGGGGGACAGATACGCAGTATTTT. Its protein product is CARSIPTGGTDTQYF.

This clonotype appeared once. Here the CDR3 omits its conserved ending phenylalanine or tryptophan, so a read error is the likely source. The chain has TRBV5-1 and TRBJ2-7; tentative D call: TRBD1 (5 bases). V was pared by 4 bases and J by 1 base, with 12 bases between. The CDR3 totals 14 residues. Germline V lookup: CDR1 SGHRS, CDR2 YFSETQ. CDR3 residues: CASSLQDPSYEQYY. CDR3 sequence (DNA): TGCGCCAGCAGCCTACAGGACCCGTCCTACGAGCAGTACTAC.

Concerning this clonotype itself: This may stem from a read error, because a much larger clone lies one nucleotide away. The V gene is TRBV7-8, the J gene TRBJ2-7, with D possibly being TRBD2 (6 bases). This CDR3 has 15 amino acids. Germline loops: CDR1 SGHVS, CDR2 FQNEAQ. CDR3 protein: CTSSLARGRAYEQYF. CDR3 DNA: TGTACCAGCAGCTTAGCGCGGGGCCGGGCCTACGAGCAGTACTTC.

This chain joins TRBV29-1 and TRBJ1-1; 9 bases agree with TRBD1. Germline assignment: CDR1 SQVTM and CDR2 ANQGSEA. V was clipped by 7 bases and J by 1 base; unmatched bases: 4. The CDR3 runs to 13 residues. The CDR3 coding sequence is TGCAGCGCACCGGACAGGGGGAACACTGAAGCTTTCTTT. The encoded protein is CSAPDRGNTEAFF.